This paragraph reports one TCR beta chain. The method was immunoSEQ multiplex PCR; TCRdb's version includes in-frame clones alone and lacks a portion of them. Of around 80,000 clones listed, more than 70% are singletons. This sample was taken from a study of T cell responses to AZD1222 COVID-19 vaccine. This CDR3 contains 12 residues. CDR1 is SGHRS and CDR2 is YFSETQ in the germline V gene. V was trimmed by 2 bases and J by 2 bases, leaving 3 bases between them. The source is an adult in good health. This chain joins TRBV5-1 and TRBJ2-3; D remains ambiguous. The source was peripheral blood, collected on day 0 of AZD1222 vaccination. This CDR3 reads CASSFPTDTQYF. Written as DNA, the CDR3 is TGCGCCAGCAGCTTTCCCACAGATACGCAGTATTTT.